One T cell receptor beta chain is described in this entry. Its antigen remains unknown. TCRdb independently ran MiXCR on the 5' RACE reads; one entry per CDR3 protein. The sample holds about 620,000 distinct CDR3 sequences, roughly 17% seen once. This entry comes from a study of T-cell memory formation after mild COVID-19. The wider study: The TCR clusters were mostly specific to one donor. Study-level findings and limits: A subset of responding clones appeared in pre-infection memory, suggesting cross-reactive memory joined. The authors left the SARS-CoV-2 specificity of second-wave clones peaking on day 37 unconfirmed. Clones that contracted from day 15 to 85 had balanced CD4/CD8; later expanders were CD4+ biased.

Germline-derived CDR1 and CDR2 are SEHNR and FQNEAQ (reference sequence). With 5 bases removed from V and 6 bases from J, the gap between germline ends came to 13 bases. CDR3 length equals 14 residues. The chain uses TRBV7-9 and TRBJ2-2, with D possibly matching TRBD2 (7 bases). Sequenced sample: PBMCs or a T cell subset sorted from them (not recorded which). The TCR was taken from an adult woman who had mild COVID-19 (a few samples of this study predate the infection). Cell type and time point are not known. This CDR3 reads CASSTGTNAGELFF. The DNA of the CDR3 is TGTGCCAGCAGCACAGGGACTAATGCCGGGGAGCTGTTTTTT.